This is a list of T cell receptor beta chains from one sample in a study of CD8+ T cells in alopecia areata. Measured with immunoSEQ multiplex PCR; TCRdb has only the in-frame clones, and not every one. The sample holds about 140,000 clones, around 83% seen once. The starting material was CD8+ T cells sorted from blood, obtained at week 4, from a patient treated with tofacitinib. Every receptor here comes from a human donor with alopecia areata. CDR3s include the opening cysteine and the closing phenylalanine or tryptophan. Fields, in order: D gene, V gene, J gene, clone size, CDR3 length, CDR3 protein, CDR3 DNA. D genes are given only for firm matches. Size is omitted from some rows. Given values are once, few, many or a class for expanded clones.

d_call: TRBD1
v_call: TRBV10-2
j_call: TRBJ2-7
clone_size: .
cdr3_length: 15
cdr3_aa: CASSLGQGLRNEQYF
cdr3_nt: TGCGCCAGCAGTTTGGGACAGGGGTTGAGGAACGAGCAGTACTTC

d_call: .
v_call: TRBV9
j_call: TRBJ1-1
clone_size: once
cdr3_length: 15
cdr3_aa: CASSPPVGIRTEAFF
cdr3_nt: TGTGCCAGCAGCCCCCCCGTCGGGATCCGCACTGAAGCTTTCTTT

d_call: .
v_call: TRBV9
j_call: TRBJ2-1
clone_size: .
cdr3_length: 15
cdr3_aa: CASSTGTASYNEQFF
cdr3_nt: TGTGCCAGCAGCACCGGGACGGCATCCTACAATGAGCAGTTCTTC

d_call: .
v_call: TRBV2
j_call: TRBJ2-2
clone_size: .
cdr3_length: 16
cdr3_aa: CASSEAAGSLGGELFF
cdr3_nt: TGTGCCAGCAGTGAAGCGGCTGGCTCCCTAGGCGGGGAGCTGTTTTTT

d_call: TRBD2
v_call: TRBV7-6
j_call: TRBJ2-7
clone_size: .
cdr3_length: 16
cdr3_aa: CASSLGGTSGTYEQYF
cdr3_nt: TGTGCCAGCAGCTTAGGGGGGACTAGCGGAACCTACGAGCAGTACTTC

d_call: TRBD1
v_call: TRBV29-1
j_call: TRBJ2-1
clone_size: .
cdr3_length: 16
cdr3_aa: CSVEEFGQGDSNEQFF
cdr3_nt: TGCAGCGTTGAAGAATTTGGACAGGGGGATAGCAATGAGCAGTTCTTC

d_call: TRBD2
v_call: TRBV6-4
j_call: TRBJ2-3
clone_size: .
cdr3_length: 15
cdr3_aa: CASRPPGLAAQTQYF
cdr3_nt: TGTGCCAGCAGACCACCCGGACTAGCGGCCCAGACGCAGTATTTT

d_call: .
v_call: TRBV13
j_call: TRBJ2-1
clone_size: once
cdr3_length: 17
cdr3_aa: CASSLAKDSDSYNEQFF
cdr3_nt: TGTGCCAGCAGCTTAGCTAAGGACTCAGATAGCTACAATGAGCAGTTCTTC

d_call: .
v_call: TRBV4-1
j_call: TRBJ2-7
clone_size: .
cdr3_length: 18
cdr3_aa: CASSQVVSGGGHRYEQYF
cdr3_nt: TGCGCCAGCAGCCAAGTCGTATCCGGCGGGGGACATCGCTACGAGCAGTACTTC

d_call: .
v_call: TRBV13
j_call: TRBJ1-1
clone_size: .
cdr3_length: 12
cdr3_aa: CASSFLGTEAFF
cdr3_nt: TGTGCCAGCAGCTTCTTGGGGACTGAAGCTTTCTTT

d_call: .
v_call: TRBV5-4
j_call: TRBJ1-1
clone_size: .
cdr3_length: 14
cdr3_aa: CASSSAGANTEAFF
cdr3_nt: TGTGCCAGCAGCTCCGCAGGGGCGAACACTGAAGCTTTCTTT

d_call: .
v_call: TRBV5-6
j_call: TRBJ1-1
clone_size: .
cdr3_length: 13
cdr3_aa: CASSRGMNTEAFF
cdr3_nt: TGTGCCAGCAGCAGGGGGATGAACACTGAAGCTTTCTTT

d_call: .
v_call: TRBV15
j_call: TRBJ1-5
clone_size: once
cdr3_length: 13
cdr3_aa: CATSRDRAQPQHF
cdr3_nt: TGTGCCACCAGCAGAGATAGGGCTCAGCCCCAGCATTTT

d_call: .
v_call: TRBV4-1
j_call: TRBJ1-1
clone_size: .
cdr3_length: 15
cdr3_aa: CASSRIGGMNTEAFF
cdr3_nt: TGCGCCAGCAGCCGGATAGGGGGTATGAACACTGAAGCTTTCTTT

d_call: .
v_call: TRBV29-1
j_call: TRBJ2-6
clone_size: .
cdr3_length: 15
cdr3_aa: CSVGRVGSGANVLTF
cdr3_nt: TGCAGCGTCGGAAGGGTTGGATCTGGGGCCAACGTCCTGACTTTC

d_call: TRBD1
v_call: TRBV29-1
j_call: TRBJ2-5
clone_size: .
cdr3_length: 16
cdr3_aa: CSVVGHRDRGWETQYF
cdr3_nt: TGCAGCGTTGTTGGTCATCGGGACAGGGGCTGGGAGACCCAGTACTTC

d_call: TRBD2
v_call: TRBV29-1
j_call: TRBJ2-1
clone_size: .
cdr3_length: 15
cdr3_aa: CSVEYSGSFYNEQFF
cdr3_nt: TGCAGCGTTGAGTATAGCGGGAGCTTCTACAATGAGCAGTTCTTC

d_call: .
v_call: TRBV2
j_call: TRBJ1-4
clone_size: .
cdr3_length: 16
cdr3_aa: CASSEQEGLMDEKLFF
cdr3_nt: TGTGCCAGCAGTGAACAGGAGGGCCTGATGGACGAAAAACTGTTTTTT

d_call: TRBD2
v_call: TRBV5-1
j_call: TRBJ2-1
clone_size: .
cdr3_length: 16
cdr3_aa: CASSLERPSGSSEQFF
cdr3_nt: TGCGCCAGCAGCTTGGAACGTCCTAGCGGGAGCTCTGAGCAGTTCTTC

d_call: TRBD1
v_call: TRBV6-5
j_call: TRBJ1-1
clone_size: .
cdr3_length: 13
cdr3_aa: CASRTGLNTEAFF
cdr3_nt: TGTGCCAGCCGGACAGGGCTGAACACTGAAGCTTTCTTT

d_call: TRBD2
v_call: TRBV30
j_call: TRBJ2-1
clone_size: .
cdr3_length: 15
cdr3_aa: CAWHPAGSSYNEQFF
cdr3_nt: TGTGCCTGGCATCCAGCGGGGAGTTCCTACAATGAGCAGTTCTTC

d_call: .
v_call: TRBV25-1
j_call: TRBJ1-2
clone_size: once
cdr3_length: 14
cdr3_aa: CASSGEDNNYGYTF
cdr3_nt: TGTGCCAGCAGTGGTGAAGACAATAACTATGGCTACACCTTC

d_call: TRBD2
v_call: TRBV27
j_call: TRBJ2-1
clone_size: .
cdr3_length: 15
cdr3_aa: CASSPTGLAGVREFF
cdr3_nt: TGTGCCAGCAGTCCTACGGGACTAGCGGGAGTAAGAGAGTTCTTC

d_call: .
v_call: TRBV30
j_call: TRBJ2-1
clone_size: .
cdr3_length: 12
cdr3_aa: CAWSLAGNEQFF
cdr3_nt: TGTGCCTGGAGTTTGGCAGGGAATGAGCAGTTCTTC

d_call: .
v_call: TRBV15
j_call: TRBJ2-1
clone_size: .
cdr3_length: 15
cdr3_aa: CATSRSRLRHNEQFF
cdr3_nt: TGTGCCACCAGCAGATCTAGGCTGAGGCACAATGAGCAGTTCTTC

d_call: .
v_call: TRBV7-6
j_call: TRBJ2-6
clone_size: .
cdr3_length: 15
cdr3_aa: CASSSSGRGANVLTF
cdr3_nt: TGTGCCAGCAGCTCCAGTGGTAGGGGGGCCAACGTCCTGACTTTC

d_call: .
v_call: TRBV4-1
j_call: TRBJ1-1
clone_size: .
cdr3_length: 11
cdr3_aa: CASSGTGEAFF
cdr3_nt: TGCGCCAGCAGTGGGACGGGCGAAGCTTTCTTT

d_call: .
v_call: TRBV4-1
j_call: TRBJ2-5
clone_size: .
cdr3_length: 14
cdr3_aa: CASSRGGDRETQYF
cdr3_nt: TGCGCCAGCAGCCGTGGCGGGGACCGAGAGACCCAGTACTTC

d_call: TRBD2
v_call: TRBV7-9
j_call: TRBJ2-1
clone_size: once
cdr3_length: 19
cdr3_aa: CASSFLKTSGGARYNEQFF
cdr3_nt: TGTGCCAGCAGCTTCTTAAAGACTAGCGGGGGGGCTCGCTACAATGAGCAGTTCTTC

d_call: .
v_call: TRBV7-9
j_call: TRBJ1-1
clone_size: .
cdr3_length: 15
cdr3_aa: CASSLQGSENTEAFF
cdr3_nt: TGTGCCAGCAGCTTACAGGGGTCGGAGAACACTGAAGCTTTCTTT

d_call: .
v_call: TRBV27
j_call: TRBJ1-5
clone_size: .
cdr3_length: 12
cdr3_aa: CASGRGGQPQHF
cdr3_nt: TGTGCCAGCGGGAGGGGCGGGCAGCCCCAGCATTTT

d_call: TRBD1
v_call: TRBV7-9
j_call: TRBJ1-2
clone_size: .
cdr3_length: 15
cdr3_aa: CASSGGQGANYGYTF
cdr3_nt: TGTGCCAGCAGCGGAGGGCAGGGGGCTAACTATGGCTACACCTTC

d_call: .
v_call: TRBV10-2
j_call: TRBJ1-2
clone_size: .
cdr3_length: 14
cdr3_aa: CASSAVHGDYGYTF
cdr3_nt: TGCGCCAGCAGTGCAGTTCATGGGGACTATGGCTACACCTTC

d_call: .
v_call: TRBV4-1
j_call: TRBJ1-5
clone_size: .
cdr3_length: 14
cdr3_aa: CASSQETARQPQHF
cdr3_nt: TGCGCCAGCAGCCAAGAGACCGCCCGCCAGCCCCAGCATTTT

d_call: TRBD2
v_call: TRBV13
j_call: TRBJ2-7
clone_size: .
cdr3_length: 15
cdr3_aa: CASSLGASGSYEQYF
cdr3_nt: TGTGCCAGCAGCTTAGGGGCTAGCGGATCCTACGAGCAGTACTTC

d_call: .
v_call: TRBV30
j_call: TRBJ2-1
clone_size: .
cdr3_length: 17
cdr3_aa: CAWSVRLGESVVSEQFF
cdr3_nt: TGTGCCTGGAGTGTACGCCTGGGGGAGTCGGTAGTCAGTGAGCAGTTCTTC

d_call: .
v_call: TRBV2
j_call: TRBJ1-1
clone_size: .
cdr3_length: 15
cdr3_aa: CASSEAGSEDTEAFF
cdr3_nt: TGTGCCAGCAGTGAAGCGGGATCCGAGGACACTGAAGCTTTCTTT

d_call: .
v_call: TRBV30
j_call: TRBJ2-1
clone_size: .
cdr3_length: 16
cdr3_aa: CAWSVLGISTNNEQFF
cdr3_nt: TGTGCCTGGAGTGTACTAGGTATTAGTACAAACAATGAGCAGTTCTTC

d_call: .
v_call: TRBV10-2
j_call: TRBJ2-4
clone_size: .
cdr3_length: 12
cdr3_aa: CASSESGNIQYF
cdr3_nt: TGCGCCAGCAGTGAGTCGGGAAACATTCAGTACTTC

d_call: TRBD2
v_call: TRBV7-9
j_call: TRBJ2-3
clone_size: .
cdr3_length: 18
cdr3_aa: CASSPSPRTSGREDTQYF
cdr3_nt: TGTGCCAGCAGTCCTTCCCCCCGGACTAGCGGGAGGGAGGATACGCAGTATTTT

d_call: .
v_call: TRBV27
j_call: TRBJ2-2
clone_size: .
cdr3_length: 13
cdr3_aa: CASSSGFTGELFF
cdr3_nt: TGTGCCAGCAGTTCAGGGTTCACCGGGGAGCTGTTTTTT

d_call: .
v_call: TRBV7-9
j_call: TRBJ2-5
clone_size: .
cdr3_length: 15
cdr3_aa: CASSQQGQFQETQYF
cdr3_nt: TGTGCCAGCAGCCAACAAGGACAGTTCCAAGAGACCCAGTACTTC

d_call: .
v_call: TRBV5-6
j_call: TRBJ2-7
clone_size: .
cdr3_length: 13
cdr3_aa: CASSFGQSYEQYF
cdr3_nt: TGTGCCAGCAGCTTCGGACAGTCCTACGAGCAGTACTTC

d_call: .
v_call: TRBV5-6
j_call: TRBJ2-5
clone_size: .
cdr3_length: 15
cdr3_aa: CASSLVAGHQETQYF
cdr3_nt: TGTGCCAGCAGCTTGGTCGCCGGTCATCAAGAGACCCAGTACTTC

d_call: TRBD1
v_call: TRBV7-9
j_call: TRBJ1-1
clone_size: .
cdr3_length: 12
cdr3_aa: CASSLGDRGCFF
cdr3_nt: TGTGCCAGCAGCTTAGGAGACAGGGGATGCTTCTTT

d_call: .
v_call: TRBV29-1
j_call: TRBJ1-2
clone_size: .
cdr3_length: 12
cdr3_aa: CSVEVPSGGYTF
cdr3_nt: TGCAGCGTTGAAGTCCCTTCGGGGGGCTACACCTTC

d_call: .
v_call: TRBV5-1
j_call: TRBJ2-7
clone_size: .
cdr3_length: 14
cdr3_aa: CASSLDHRSYEQYF
cdr3_nt: TGCGCCAGCAGCTTGGATCACCGCTCCTACGAGCAGTACTTC

d_call: .
v_call: TRBV11-2
j_call: TRBJ2-3
clone_size: .
cdr3_length: 14
cdr3_aa: CASSSPYVTDTQYF
cdr3_nt: TGTGCCAGCAGCTCGCCATACGTCACAGATACGCAGTATTTT

d_call: TRBD1
v_call: TRBV29-1
j_call: TRBJ2-7
clone_size: .
cdr3_length: 13
cdr3_aa: CSVGGTGTYEQYF
cdr3_nt: TGCAGCGTTGGAGGGACAGGGACCTACGAGCAGTACTTC

d_call: .
v_call: TRBV29-1
j_call: TRBJ2-2
clone_size: .
cdr3_length: 16
cdr3_aa: CSVQTGARGDTGELFF
cdr3_nt: TGCAGCGTTCAAACCGGGGCCCGAGGGGACACCGGGGAGCTGTTTTTT

d_call: TRBD1
v_call: TRBV25-1
j_call: TRBJ2-1
clone_size: .
cdr3_length: 14
cdr3_aa: CASSRDRGFNEQFF
cdr3_nt: TGTGCCAGCAGCCGGGACAGGGGGTTCAATGAGCAGTTCTTC

d_call: .
v_call: TRBV7-9
j_call: TRBJ2-1
clone_size: .
cdr3_length: 13
cdr3_aa: CASSLTGNNEQFF
cdr3_nt: TGTGCCAGCAGCTTAACGGGAAACAATGAGCAGTTCTTC